Following are 6 T cell receptor beta chains from one sample sequenced in a study of blood T cells in healthy people across ages. A J-beta primer mix and a sample-barcoded 5' primer were used in a second PCR of about 6 to 12 cycles. MiXCR, applied by TCRdb to the 5' RACE reads, yields one record per CDR3 protein. This table has hundreds of thousands of distinct CDR3 sequences, 29% appearing once. Sequenced material: blood. The receptors were gathered from a woman older than 75 in good health.

V usage is TRBV28 and J usage is TRBJ2-7, with 10 bases that match TRBD1. V dropped 6 bases and J dropped 3; count of bases not matched to a gene: 8. Germline CDR1 and CDR2: MDHEN and SYDVKM. CDR3 length: 15 residues. DNA for the CDR3: TGTGCCAGCAGCACCCCCGGACAGGGGGTCTACGAGCAGTACTTC. Protein: CASSTPGQGVYEQYF.

With respect to this clonotype: One junction end disagrees with the germline gene, perhaps due to a read error. V gene TRBV14 combines with J gene TRBJ1-4; no firm D call. The CDR3 totals 15 residues. Germline CDR1 SGHDN, CDR2 FVKESK. As DNA, the CDR3 is TGTACCAGCAGGCCATGCAGGCTGATTAATGAAAAACTGTTTTTT. This translates into CTSRPCRLINEKLFF.

This clonotype was observed a few times. A read error may account for a junction end that differs from germline. The CDR3 reads CASSFDLAGENERYF. The CDR3 DNA sequence: TGTGCTAGCAGCTTCGACCTAGCGGGGGAAAATGAGCGGTACTTC. The gene calls are TRBV7-7 and TRBJ2-5; TRBD2 matches at 10 bases. Germline V gene data show CDR1 as SSHAT and CDR2 as FNYEAQ (reference sequence). The CDR3 runs to 15 residues.

This clonotype has a handful of counts. The V call is TRBV11-2, the J call TRBJ2-3; TRBD2 matches at 8 bases. Germline-derived CDR1 and CDR2 are SGHAT and FQNNGV. The CDR3 length is 18 residues. Germline trimming cut 0 bases from V and 2 bases from J; bases unmatched to any gene: 10. The CDR3 loop reads CASSLDLGGGRFTDTQYF. The CDR3 DNA follows: TGTGCCAGCAGCTTAGATCTCGGTGGCGGGAGGTTCACAGATACGCAGTATTTT.

Notes on this clonotype: Given a much more abundant clone one base away, this may be a read error. J is TRBJ2-7 and V is TRBV5-1; 15 positions match TRBD2. The CDR3 runs to 17 residues. Germline V CDR1 and CDR2: SGHRS, YFSETQ. The V segment lost 1 base and the J segment 7 bases; nucleotides outside the gene matches: 9. For the CDR3, the DNA is TGCGCCAGCAGCTTGTCCGGAGGGACTAGCGGGGGGTATGAGCAGTACTTC. As protein: CASSLSGGTSGGYEQYF. The whole variable domain, remainder taken from reference TRBV5-1 and TRBJ2-7, is KAGVTQTPRYLIKTRGQQVTLSCSPISGHRSVSWYQQTPGQGLQFLFEYFSETQRNKGNFPGRFSGRQFSNSRSEMNVSTLELGDSALYLCASSLSGGTSGGYEQYFGPGTRLTVT.

In its sample, this clonotype was seen many times. The chain carries TRBV7-2 and TRBJ1-1; D is unclear. With 2 bases removed from V and 6 bases from J, the gap between germline ends came to 10 bases. Germline values: CDR1 SGHTA, CDR2 FQGNSA. This CDR3 spans 13 amino acids. The CDR3 nucleotides read TGTGCCAGCAGCTTAATGAACGGCGCTGAAGCTTTCTTT. Translating it yields CASSLMNGAEAFF.